This TCR beta chain was profiled in a study of beta chain features in type 1 diabetes. Study-wide results and caveats: Among patients, naive, central memory and Treg TCRB repertoires appeared more similar than among healthy donors. Any HLA effect on TCRB rearrangement was left unresolved by small sub-analyses.

The sample holds a few counts of this clone. Its antigen is undetermined. A single heparinised draw of roughly 110 mL on average was taken per donor. cDNA synthesis used the whole RNA isolate, giving expressed TCRB sequences. Sequenced naive, central memory and regulatory T cell samples produced an average of around 3.9 million reads. Generated by immunoSEQ multiplex PCR, the TCRdb table keeps only in-frame clones and is missing some. The sample comprises some 250,000 clones, around 26% of which are singletons, and approximately 4% rests with the top ten. V was pared by 3 bases and J by 5 bases, with 14 bases between. The CDR3 totals 15 residues. CDR1 MGHDK and CDR2 SYGVNS come from the germline V gene.

The chain uses TRBV25-1 and TRBJ2-1, with no clear D. This TCR derives from a man aged 25-40 years in good health. Source material: central memory CD4+ T cells from blood. For the CDR3, the DNA is TGTGCCAGCAGTGACGCAGTAGCAGCGAACAATGAGCAGTTCTTC. Residues: CASSDAVAANNEQFF.